A single sample gave rise to the 24 T cell receptor beta chains below, sequenced in a study of blood T cell repertoires in COVID-19. Method: immunoSEQ multiplex PCR; TCRdb's copy keeps in-frame clones and lacks some. The data show about 180,000 clones, 80% to 85% seen once. Sequencing used peripheral blood. Receptor source: a woman in her 70s with COVID-19, enrolled during active disease.

The V call is TRBV6-1, the J call TRBJ2-7, with TRBD2 matching over 7 bases. V was pared by 3 bases and J by 2 bases, with 7 bases of the junction left unmatched. Germline CDR1 and CDR2: MNHNS and SASEGT. The CDR3 covers 15 residues. The CDR3 is CASSEGGARAYEQYF. The DNA of the CDR3 is TGTGCCAGCAGTGAGGGAGGGGCGAGGGCCTACGAGCAGTACTTC.

The chain carries TRBV9 and TRBJ2-1, with 9 bases that match TRBD1. With V trimmed by 3 bases and J by 7 bases, 11 bases remained unmatched. Looked up from germline, CDR1 is SGDLS and CDR2 is YYNGEE. The CDR3 is 16 residues long. The CDR3 DNA reads TGTGCCAGCAGCGCTAGAGGGGGGACAGGGCATAATGAGCAGTTCTTC. Translating gives CASSARGGTGHNEQFF.

CDR3 DNA sequence: TGTGCCAGCAGCCAAGAGGGGACAGGGGCGAAGAGGACTAGCGGGAGGATGGATGAGCAGTTCTTC. Translation gives CASSQEGTGAKRTSGRMDEQFF. The chain carries TRBV4-2 and TRBJ2-1, with TRBD2 matching 14 bases. The CDR3 sequence is 22 residues long. V was pared by 0 bases and J by 8 bases, with 21 bases of the junction left unmatched. Looked up from germline, CDR1 is LGHNA and CDR2 is YNFKEQ.

On this clone itself: Additional DNA sequences in this sample encode the identical CDR3. The chain has TRBV7-3 and TRBJ2-3; 10 bases match TRBD2. Per the germline V gene, CDR1 is SGHTA and CDR2 is FQGTGA. The length of the CDR3 is 15 residues. The V and J ends lost 5 bases and 0 bases, in that order; junction bases with no gene match: 2. CDR3 sequence: CASSPSGGSTDTQYF. CDR3 coding DNA: TGTGCCAGCAGCCCTAGCGGGGGCAGCACAGATACGCAGTATTTT.

The rearrangement uses TRBV15 and TRBJ2-5; D may be TRBD1 (6 bases). V lost 1 base to trimming and J lost 4 bases, with 19 bases between them. The germline V gene has CDR1 LNHNV and CDR2 YYDKDF (reference sequence). The CDR3 extends over 17 amino acids. Here the CDR3 reads CATSRGGPGHEGETQYF. In nucleotides, the CDR3 is TGTGCCACCAGCAGAGGGGGGCCGGGCCATGAGGGAGAGACCCAGTACTTC.

J is TRBJ2-3 and V is TRBV15; 7 bases line up with TRBD2. The CDR3 has 15 residues. CDR1 and CDR2 from the germline V gene are LNHNV and YYDKDF (reference sequence). V was clipped by 0 bases and J by 7 bases; unmatched bases: 7. The CDR3 protein is CATSRDLGRIYTQYF. CDR3 DNA: TGTGCCACCAGCAGAGACCTCGGGAGGATTTATACGCAGTATTTT.

V gene TRBV10-3 combines with J gene TRBJ2-3, with 8 bases matching TRBD2. V lost 6 bases and J lost 2; bases outside the gene matches: 7. Germline assignment: CDR1 ENHRY and CDR2 SYGVKD. The CDR3 runs to 15 residues. This CDR3 reads CAISIAGTPTDTQYF. The DNA of the CDR3 is TGTGCCATCAGCATAGCGGGAACCCCCACAGATACGCAGTATTTT.

The chain recombines TRBV4-2 with TRBJ2-1, with D possibly being TRBD2 (6 bases). The V gene's germline CDR1 is LGHNA and CDR2 YNFKEQ. The germline V and J ends were trimmed by 0 bases and 0 bases, with 12 bases remaining between them. The CDR3 runs to 17 residues. DNA for the CDR3: TGTGCCAGCAGCCAAGAAAGAGGGAGGAGCTCCTACAATGAGCAGTTCTTC. Protein sequence: CASSQERGRSSYNEQFF.

The chain is built from TRBV9 and TRBJ2-3, with 7 bases fitting TRBD2. This CDR3 contains 16 residues. The germline V gene has CDR1 SGDLS and CDR2 YYNGEE. The V segment lost 0 bases and the J segment 2 bases; nucleotides outside the gene matches: 6. CDR3 in amino acids: CASSVAAGVSTDTQYF. The CDR3, as DNA: TGTGCCAGCAGCGTAGCGGCGGGAGTCTCCACAGATACGCAGTATTTT.

The rearrangement uses TRBV30 and TRBJ1-1; D possibly corresponds to TRBD1 (5 bases). The ends were cut back, 2 bases at V and 4 bases at J, with 11 bases in the middle. This CDR3 region has 13 residues. Looked up from germline, CDR1 is GTSNPN and CDR2 is SVGIG (reference sequence). CDR3 protein: CAWSRQLGTEAFF. The CDR3, as DNA: TGTGCCTGGAGTCGACAGTTGGGCACTGAAGCTTTCTTT. Full variable domain (remainder filled in from reference TRBV30 and TRBJ1-1): SQTIHQWPATLVQPVGSPLSLECTVEGTSNPNLYWYRQAAGRGLQLLFYSVGIGQISSEVPQNLSASRPQDRQFILSSKKLLLSDSGFYLCAWSRQLGTEAFFGQGTRLTVV.

The chain is built from TRBV5-4 and TRBJ2-2; D is possibly TRBD2 (6 bases). The CDR3 totals 15 residues. Germline CDR1 and CDR2: SGHNT and YYREEE (reference sequence). The V and J ends lost 3 bases and 2 bases respectively, with 11 bases between them. CDR3 amino acids: CASSSGTVNTGELFF. The CDR3 nucleotides read TGTGCCAGCAGCTCGGGGACTGTAAACACCGGGGAGCTGTTTTTT.

The gene calls are TRBV24-1 and TRBJ2-1, with unresolved D. The V and J ends lost 2 bases and 2 bases respectively, with 15 bases between them. This CDR3 is 17 amino acids long. The germline V gene encodes CDR1 KGHDR and CDR2 SFDVKD. CDR3: CATSDSEAAFPYNEQFF. Here the CDR3 DNA reads TGTGCCACCAGTGATTCCGAGGCGGCTTTCCCCTACAATGAGCAGTTCTTC.

V gene TRBV18 combines with J gene TRBJ2-3; D gene ambiguous. V dropped 4 bases and J dropped 2 bases, with 4 bases sitting between them. CDR1 is KGHSH and CDR2 is LQKENI in the germline V gene. CDR3 size: 12 residues. The CDR3 DNA reads TGTGCCAGCTCACACTCCACAGATACGCAGTATTTT. Translating it yields CASSHSTDTQYF.

The chain links TRBV28 to TRBJ2-2; TRBD2 is a possible D gene (6 bases). Germline assignment: CDR1 MDHEN and CDR2 SYDVKM. The CDR3 loop spans 16 amino acids. V lost 1 base and J lost 7, with 16 bases in between. This chain's CDR3 is CASSLSRGGVVGELFF. CDR3 coding DNA: TGTGCCAGCAGTTTATCTAGAGGAGGGGTAGTCGGGGAGCTGTTTTTT. The variable domain in full, completed from reference TRBV28 and TRBJ2-2, reads DVKVTQSSRYLVKRTGEKVFLECVQDMDHENMFWYRQDPGLGLRLIYFSYDVKMKEKGDIPEGYSVSREKKERFSLILESASTNQTSMYLCASSLSRGGVVGELFFGEGSRLTVL.

This chain connects TRBV27 to TRBJ1-4, with D possibly being TRBD1 (5 bases). In germline, CDR1 is MNHEY, CDR2 SMNVEV (reference sequence). This CDR3 spans 14 amino acids. Trimming shortened V by 6 bases and J by 0 bases, and 8 bases separated the two germline ends. CDR3 in DNA: TGTGCCAGCAGGGACACGCCAACTAATGAAAAACTGTTTTTT. Amino acid sequence: CASRDTPTNEKLFF.

The chain uses TRBV7-2 and TRBJ2-1; the match to TRBD2 covers 13 bases. This CDR3 spans 17 amino acids. Germline CDR1 and CDR2: SGHTA and FQGNSA. The V segment lost 1 base and the J segment 4 bases; nucleotides outside the gene matches: 4. CDR3 DNA sequence: TGTGCCAGCAGCTTAGGGGTGGGACTAGCGGGATACAATGAGCAGTTCTTC. This gives the protein CASSLGVGLAGYNEQFF.

The chain joins TRBV7-2 to TRBJ2-3; TRBD2 matches at 8 bases. The germline gives CDR1 SGHTA, CDR2 FQGNSA. CDR3 size: 15 residues. V shed 3 bases and J 4 bases; nucleotides not matched to a gene: 6. The CDR3 sequence is CASSFRGGGPDTQYF. In DNA form, the CDR3 reads TGTGCCAGCAGCTTTCGGGGGGGAGGGCCAGATACGCAGTATTTT.

This clone was found a few times. The V call is TRBV15, the J call TRBJ1-2; D is ambiguous. Looked up from germline, CDR1 is LNHNV and CDR2 is YYDKDF (reference sequence). The V and J ends lost 5 bases and 5 bases respectively, with 18 bases between them. The CDR3 extends over 15 amino acids. CDR3 region: CATSVDSRGAYGYTF. As DNA, the CDR3 is TGTGCCACCAGCGTAGACTCTCGGGGTGCGTATGGCTACACCTTC.

The chain uses TRBV5-1 and TRBJ2-3, with 8 bases that match TRBD2. The CDR3 length is 16 residues. Per the germline V gene, CDR1 is SGHRS and CDR2 is YFSETQ. The ends lost 1 base at V and 8 bases at J; junction bases unmatched: 12. Here the CDR3 DNA reads TGCGCCAGCAGCTTGCCAATGGGACTAGGGGGAGGTACGCAGTATTTT. This encodes CASSLPMGLGGGTQYF.

The rearrangement joins TRBV6-5 to TRBJ1-1; D may be TRBD1 (5 bases). The ends were cut back, 7 bases at V and 1 base at J, with 16 bases in the middle. The CDR3 totals 15 residues. The germline CDR1 and CDR2 sequences are MNHEY and SVGAGI. The CDR3 protein is CASNPGTPQNTEAFF. The CDR3 region has the DNA TGTGCCAGCAATCCCGGGACTCCTCAGAACACTGAAGCTTTCTTT.

The chain recombines TRBV6-2 or TRBV6-3 with TRBJ2-1; D ambiguous. CDR1 is MNHEY and CDR2 is SVGEGT in the germline V gene. The CDR3 length is 16 residues. V lost 0 bases to trimming and J lost 5 bases, with 14 bases between them. The CDR3 nucleotides read TGTGCCAGCAGTTACTCGATTCGCAAGCCGAACAATGAGCAGTTCTTC. The encoded protein is CASSYSIRKPNNEQFF.

The CDR3 here is CASSQQRGNTIYF. The CDR3 nucleotides are TGTGCCAGCAGCCAACAGCGCGGAAACACCATATATTTT. V gene TRBV14 combines with J gene TRBJ1-3; D is uncertain. The V gene's germline CDR1 is SGHDN and CDR2 FVKESK. The CDR3 is 13 residues long. V lost 2 bases and J 4 bases, leaving 6 bases between the germline ends.

This clone has just a few counts. The genes are TRBV6-5 and TRBJ2-7, with 11 bases lining up with TRBD2. The junction had 8 bases not matched to a gene; V was cut back by 10 bases and J by 0 bases. This CDR3 is 15 amino acids long. CDR1 and CDR2 from the germline V gene are MNHEY and SVGAGI. CDR3 DNA sequence: TGTGCCACCCTACCCCTAGCGGGAGGCTCCTACGAGCAGTACTTC. It is translated as CATLPLAGGSYEQYF.

V is TRBV7-2 and J is TRBJ2-3, with D possibly TRBD1 on 5 matching bases. This CDR3 region has 18 residues. V lost 0 bases to trimming and J lost 0 bases, with 16 bases between them. Germline CDR1 reads SGHTA; CDR2 reads FQGNSA. The CDR3 DNA reads as TGTGCCAGCAGCTTAGCCTCGGCCGTGGGGCTTAGCACAGATACGCAGTATTTT. Encoded protein: CASSLASAVGLSTDTQYF. The whole variable domain, filled in from reference TRBV7-2 and TRBJ2-3, reads GAGVSQSPSNKVTEKGKDVELRCDPISGHTALYWYRQSLGQGLEFLIYFQGNSAPDKSGLPSDRFSAERTGGSVSTLTIQRTQQEDSAVYLCASSLASAVGLSTDTQYFGPGTRLTVL.